One sample yielded the 20 T cell receptor beta chains listed below, sequenced in a study of spatial heterogeneity in lung cancer. Using its own MiXCR run on the 5' RACE reads, TCRdb lists one record per CDR3 protein. The table shows tens of thousands of distinct CDR3 sequences, with 5.8% occurring only once. Time point indicated: sample taken at primary tumor resection. No cell sorting; template was whole RNA from tumor, lung tissue or PBMC. The specimen was PBMCs, collected at surgery. These receptors all come from a male donor with early-stage non-small cell lung cancer.

This clonotype was detected many times. The rearrangement joins TRBV11-2 to TRBJ2-3, with 12 positions matching TRBD2. Germline-derived CDR1 and CDR2 are SGHAT and FQNNGV. The V segment lost 4 bases and the J segment 7 bases; nucleotides outside the gene matches: 6. The CDR3 is made up of 15 amino acids. CDR3 amino acids: CASSSLAGGVNTQYF. Here the CDR3 DNA reads TGTGCCAGCAGCTCACTAGCGGGGGGAGTGAATACGCAGTATTTT.

This clonotype was seen at least ten times. The J gene is TRBJ2-1, the V gene TRBV10-3, with 10 positions matching TRBD2. CDR1 and CDR2 from the germline V gene are ENHRY and SYGVKD. The CDR3 runs to 13 residues. V gave up 7 bases and J gave up 9 bases; unmatched junction bases: 6. As DNA, the CDR3 is TGTGCCATCAAAGCGGGGGGGCCAGGTGAGCAGTTCTTC. It encodes CAIKAGGPGEQFF.

The sample holds many counts of this clonotype. The chain recombines TRBV6-4 with TRBJ1-5; D ambiguous. CDR1 and CDR2 from the germline V gene are MRHNA and SNTAGT. This CDR3 region has 13 residues. V gave up 4 bases and J gave up 0 bases, with 4 bases separating them. The CDR3 is CASSGDSNQPQHF. CDR3 DNA: TGTGCCAGCAGTGGAGATAGCAATCAGCCCCAGCATTTT.

Of note for this clonotype: Possible read error: a much larger clone is one base away. V usage is TRBV6-5 and J usage is TRBJ2-1; the D gene is possibly TRBD2 (5 bases). Germline loops: CDR1 MNHEY, CDR2 SVGAGI. The CDR3 covers 15 residues. Trimming stripped 4 bases from V and 6 bases from J, with 16 bases between. In DNA form, the CDR3 reads TGTGCCAGCAGTTCTAAACAGAGGGCGCGCAATGAGCAGTTCTTC. Its translation: CASSSKQRARNEQFF.

The chain joins TRBV15 to TRBJ1-5; no reliable D call. Per the germline V gene, CDR1 is LNHNV and CDR2 is YYDKDF (reference sequence). The germline V and J ends were trimmed by 10 bases and 0 bases, with 13 bases remaining between them. CDR3 length equals 14 residues. For the CDR3, the DNA is TGTGCCATCCGCGGGCGAAATAGCAATCAGCCCCAGCATTTT. It is translated as CAIRGRNSNQPQHF.

The sample holds many counts of this clonotype. V usage is TRBV4-2 and J usage is TRBJ2-7, with D possibly being TRBD1 or TRBD2 (7 bases each). In germline, CDR1 is LGHNA, CDR2 YNFKEQ. V lost 4 bases and J lost 2, with 18 bases in between. The CDR3 runs 16 residues. The DNA for the CDR3 is TGTGCCAGCAGCCGCAACCCGACAGGGAGGGCCTACGAGCAGTACTTC. It yields the protein CASSRNPTGRAYEQYF.

The chain employs TRBV30 and TRBJ2-1; D gene ambiguous. CDR1 is GTSNPN and CDR2 is SVGIG in the germline V gene (reference sequence). This CDR3 is 11 amino acids long. V gave up 3 bases and J gave up 5 bases, with 5 bases separating them. CDR3 nucleotides: TGTGCCTGGAGAACCCACAATGAGCAGTTCTTC. This translates into CAWRTHNEQFF.

This clonotype was counted at least ten times. The V and J genes are TRBV6-5 and TRBJ1-6; 7 nucleotides align to TRBD1. The CDR3 length is 14 residues. Trimming at V came to 5 bases and at J to 7 bases, leaving 5 bases not matched to a gene. Germline-derived CDR1 and CDR2 are MNHEY and SVGAGI. CDR3 in DNA: TGTGCCAGCAGTACCCGGACAGGAAATTCACCCCTCCACTTT. This gives the protein CASSTRTGNSPLHF.

This clonotype was seen at least ten times. V and J are TRBV7-2 and TRBJ2-3, with a tentative D call TRBD2 (7 bases). The length of the CDR3 is 16 residues. V was cut by 4 bases and J by 3 bases, with 17 bases left in between. The germline gives CDR1 SGHTA, CDR2 FQGNSA. The CDR3 region has the DNA TGTGCCAGCAGCTGGGGGGGGGGGCTAATAACAGATACGCAGTATTTT. It translates to CASSWGGGLITDTQYF.

Many counts were recorded for this clonotype. The chain is built from TRBV7-9 and TRBJ2-5; TRBD1 aligns across 8 bases. Trimming cost V 10 bases and J 1 base; bases outside gene matches: 5. This CDR3 spans 13 amino acids. CDR1 SEHNR and CDR2 FQNEAQ come from the germline V gene (reference sequence). CDR3: CATGTGTQETQYF. The CDR3 DNA reads TGTGCCACAGGGACAGGTACCCAAGAGACCCAGTACTTC.

This clonotype was picked up many times. This chain connects TRBV20-1 to TRBJ1-2; D remains ambiguous. CDR1 is DFQATT and CDR2 is SNEGSKA in the germline V gene (reference sequence). The V end lost 2 bases, the J end lost 4 bases, and 2 bases lay between the germline ends. The CDR3 is 10 residues long. The DNA for the CDR3 is TGCAGTGCTAGACTCTATGGCTACACCTTC. Encoded protein: CSARLYGYTF.

This clonotype was seen a handful of times. The genes are TRBV30 and TRBJ1-5; no reliable D call. The germline CDR1 and CDR2 sequences are GTSNPN and SVGIG (reference sequence). The CDR3 sequence is 13 residues long. Trimming left V 0 bases short and J 2 bases short, with 5 bases between. This CDR3 reads CAWSVQGNQPQHF. The DNA for the CDR3 is TGTGCCTGGAGTGTACAAGGCAATCAGCCCCAGCATTTT.

On this clonotype: The junction and the germline gene differ at one end; a read error may be behind it. The rearrangement links TRBV30 to TRBJ1-4, with 8 bases fitting TRBD1. The germline gives CDR1 GTSNPN, CDR2 SVGIG (reference sequence). The length of the CDR3 is 14 residues. The CDR3 region has the DNA TGTGCCTGGAGTCCGGGGACAGGATCTGAAGAACTGTTTTTT. It yields the protein CAWSPGTGSEELFF.

As concerns this clonotype: At one of its ends the junction is not consistent with the germline gene, which may arise from a read error. The chain combines TRBV4-2 with TRBJ1-1; D gene unclear. The CDR3 length is 13 residues. From germline, CDR1 is LGHNA and CDR2 YNFKEQ. In DNA form, the CDR3 reads TGTGCCGGCAGCCAAGTAGGAGGCACTGAAGCTTTCTTT. Translation: CAGSQVGGTEAFF.

This clonotype was detected ten times or more. The chain recombines TRBV3-1 with TRBJ2-2; D not certain. Looked up from germline, CDR1 is LGHDT and CDR2 is YNNKEL (reference sequence). The CDR3 is 15 residues long. V gave up 1 base and J gave up 1 base, with 7 bases separating them. The CDR3 nucleotides are TGTGCCAGCAGCCAAGGGCAGGTGAACACCGGGGAGCTGTTTTTT. Protein product: CASSQGQVNTGELFF.

This clonotype was recorded many times. The J gene is TRBJ2-2, the V gene TRBV10-2, with D possibly matching TRBD2 (6 bases). The CDR3 loop spans 19 amino acids. Germline-derived CDR1 and CDR2 are WSHSY and SAAADI. V dropped 0 bases and J dropped 3 bases, with 20 bases sitting between them. The CDR3 DNA follows: TGCGCCAGCAGTGAGTCGATTTTCCGATCCAGGAGGGACACCGGGGAGCTGTTTTTT. Translation: CASSESIFRSRRDTGELFF.

This clonotype was found a few times. The chain links TRBV24-1 to TRBJ2-2, with TRBD2 identical over 9 bases. This CDR3 has 19 amino acids. CDR1 KGHDR and CDR2 SFDVKD come from the germline V gene. Trimming took 4 bases from V and 2 from J; bases not matched to a gene: 13. In nucleotides, the CDR3 is TGTGCCACCAGTGAACTCCCCAGTGGCGGGGGGGCCAACACCGGGGAGCTGTTTTTT. Protein: CATSELPSGGGANTGELFF.

There are many counts of this clonotype. The CDR3 coding sequence is TGTGCCAGCAACCAAAAGGGGGACTATGGCTACACCTTC. Its protein product is CASNQKGDYGYTF. The chain links TRBV7-9 to TRBJ1-2; possibly TRBD1 for D (6 bases). CDR3 length: 13 residues. Deletions cut 7 bases from V and 3 bases from J, with 12 bases between. CDR1 is SEHNR, CDR2 FQNEAQ, per germline (reference sequence).

The chain has TRBV11-1 and TRBJ1-1, with TRBD1 as a possible D gene (5 bases). V shed 5 bases and J shed 0 bases, with 13 bases lying between them. The germline V gene encodes CDR1 SGHAT and CDR2 FQDESV (reference sequence). This CDR3 has 15 amino acids. The CDR3 sequence is CASSPSGGMNTEAFF. The CDR3 DNA follows: TGTGCCAGCAGCCCTAGCGGGGGAATGAACACTGAAGCTTTCTTT.

The J gene is TRBJ1-5, the V gene TRBV7-9; the D is unclear. The V end was cut by 1 base, the J end by 4 bases, with 11 bases between. Per germline, CDR1 SEHNR and CDR2 FQNEAQ (reference sequence). This CDR3 region has 15 residues. The CDR3 region has the DNA TGTGCCAGCAGCTTAGGAGAAGGGCAAAATCAGCCCCAGCATTTT. It yields the protein CASSLGEGQNQPQHF.